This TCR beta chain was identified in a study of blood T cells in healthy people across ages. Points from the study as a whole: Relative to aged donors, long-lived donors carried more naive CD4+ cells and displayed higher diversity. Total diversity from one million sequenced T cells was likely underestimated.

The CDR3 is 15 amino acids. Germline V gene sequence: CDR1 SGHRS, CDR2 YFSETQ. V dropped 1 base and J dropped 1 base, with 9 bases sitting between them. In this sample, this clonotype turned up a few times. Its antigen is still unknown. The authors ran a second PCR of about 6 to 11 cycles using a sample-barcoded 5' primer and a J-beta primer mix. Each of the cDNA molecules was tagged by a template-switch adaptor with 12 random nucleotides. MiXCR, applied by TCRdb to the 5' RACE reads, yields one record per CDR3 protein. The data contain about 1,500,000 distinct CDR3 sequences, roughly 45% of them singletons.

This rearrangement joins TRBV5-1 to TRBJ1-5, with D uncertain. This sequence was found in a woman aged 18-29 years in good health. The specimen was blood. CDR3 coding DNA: TGCGCCAGCAGCTTGAGATGGGAAAGCAATCAGCCCCAGCATTTT. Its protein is CASSLRWESNQPQHF.